The sequence of this TCR beta chain was determined in a study of blood T cell repertoires in COVID-19. Study background: The samples span acute and convalescent COVID-19 from the United States, Italy and Spain.

Researchers sorted participants into cohorts using their self-reported clinical history. Per the authors' pipeline: Amplifying reference gene primers gave estimates of nucleated cell counts. Here immunoSEQ multiplex PCR was the method, and the copy in TCRdb shows in-frame clones only, minus some. From that table come the V and J calls and clone size; the DNA was used to work out D and trimming. The sample comprises about 200,000 clones, 89% of which are singletons, and around 2.3% rests with the top ten. The count of this clone is one. Germline values: CDR1 SGHTA, CDR2 FQGNSA. Trimming took 4 bases from V and 6 from J; bases not matched to a gene: 3. This CDR3 is built from 12 residues.

V is TRBV7-2 and J is TRBJ2-7, with TRBD2 matching 7 bases. The source is a woman aged 40 to 50 with acute COVID-19. The sequencing sample was made of PBMCs or T cells enriched from blood (not recorded which). The CDR3 nucleotides are TGTGCCAGCAGCTCTGGGGGGGGCGAGCAGTACTTC. It is translated as CASSSGGGEQYF.